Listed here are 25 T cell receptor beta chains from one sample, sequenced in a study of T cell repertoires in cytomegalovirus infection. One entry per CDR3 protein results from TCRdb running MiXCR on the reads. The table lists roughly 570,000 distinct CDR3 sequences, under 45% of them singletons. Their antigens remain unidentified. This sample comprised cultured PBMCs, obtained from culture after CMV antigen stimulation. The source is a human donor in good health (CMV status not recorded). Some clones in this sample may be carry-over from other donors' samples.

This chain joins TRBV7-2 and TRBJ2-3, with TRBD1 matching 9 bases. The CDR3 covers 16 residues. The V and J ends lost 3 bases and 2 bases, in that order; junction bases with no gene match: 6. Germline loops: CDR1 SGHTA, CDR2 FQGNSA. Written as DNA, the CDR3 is TGTGCCAGCAGCTTCAGGACAGGGGTGAACACAGATACGCAGTATTTT. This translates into CASSFRTGVNTDTQYF. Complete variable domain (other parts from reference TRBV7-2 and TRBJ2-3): GAGVSQSPSNKVTEKGKDVELRCDPISGHTALYWYRQSLGQGLEFLIYFQGNSAPDKSGLPSDRFSAERTGGSVSTLTIQRTQQEDSAVYLCASSFRTGVNTDTQYFGPGTRLTVL.

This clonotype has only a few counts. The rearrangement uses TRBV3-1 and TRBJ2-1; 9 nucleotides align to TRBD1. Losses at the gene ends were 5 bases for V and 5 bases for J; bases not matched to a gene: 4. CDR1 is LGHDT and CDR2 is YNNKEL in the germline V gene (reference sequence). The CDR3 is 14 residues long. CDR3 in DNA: TGTGCCAGCAGCGCGCGGGACAGGGACAATGAGCAGTTCTTC. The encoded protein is CASSARDRDNEQFF.

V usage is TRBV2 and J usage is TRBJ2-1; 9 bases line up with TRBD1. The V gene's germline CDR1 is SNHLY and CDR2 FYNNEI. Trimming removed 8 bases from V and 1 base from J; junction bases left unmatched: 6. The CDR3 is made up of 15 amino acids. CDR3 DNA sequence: TGTGCCAGCGGCCTGGACAGGGGTTCCTACAATGAGCAGTTCTTC. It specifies CASGLDRGSYNEQFF.

CDR3 amino acids: CASSLVPGVADTQYF. The CDR3 DNA reads TGTGCCAGCAGCTTAGTCCCAGGGGTCGCAGATACGCAGTATTTT. The chain joins TRBV7-2 to TRBJ2-3; TRBD1 might be the D (6 bases). V lost 1 base, J lost 4 bases, and 12 bases lay in between. The CDR3 totals 15 residues. Germline CDR1 is SGHTA and CDR2 is FQGNSA.

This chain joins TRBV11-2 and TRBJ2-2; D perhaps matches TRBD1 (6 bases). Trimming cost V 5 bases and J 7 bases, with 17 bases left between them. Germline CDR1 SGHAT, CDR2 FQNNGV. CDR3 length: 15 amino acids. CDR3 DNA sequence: TGTGCCAGCAGCATCACTGGGGGCGCGATCGGGGAGCTGTTTTTT. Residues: CASSITGGAIGELFF.

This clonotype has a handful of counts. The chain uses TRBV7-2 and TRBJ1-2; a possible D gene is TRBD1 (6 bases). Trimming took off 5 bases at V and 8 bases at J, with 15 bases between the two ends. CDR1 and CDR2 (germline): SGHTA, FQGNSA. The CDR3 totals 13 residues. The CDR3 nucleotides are TGTGCCAGCAGCCCGGGACACGGGAGGGGCTACACCTTC. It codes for CASSPGHGRGYTF.

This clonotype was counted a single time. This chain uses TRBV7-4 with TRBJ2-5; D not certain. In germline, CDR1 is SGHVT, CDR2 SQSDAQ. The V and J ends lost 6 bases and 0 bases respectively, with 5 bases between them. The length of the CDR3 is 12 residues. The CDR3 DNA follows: TGTGCCAGCAGGCAGGACCAAGAGACCCAGTACTTC. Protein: CASRQDQETQYF.

DNA of the CDR3: TGTGCCAGCAGTCCAGGGCCCACCTTTTATAGCAATCAGCCCCAGCATTTT. Residues: CASSPGPTFYSNQPQHF. This chain connects TRBV27 to TRBJ1-5; possibly TRBD1 for D (5 bases). The germline CDR1 and CDR2 sequences are MNHEY and SMNVEV (reference sequence). The CDR3 has 17 residues. Trimming left V 5 bases short and J 0 bases short, with 17 bases between.

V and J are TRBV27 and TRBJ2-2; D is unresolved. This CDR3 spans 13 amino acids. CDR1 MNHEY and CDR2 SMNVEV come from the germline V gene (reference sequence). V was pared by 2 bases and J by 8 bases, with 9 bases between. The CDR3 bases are TGTGCCAGCAGTTTAGGATGGCCTGGGGAGCTGTTTTTT. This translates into CASSLGWPGELFF.

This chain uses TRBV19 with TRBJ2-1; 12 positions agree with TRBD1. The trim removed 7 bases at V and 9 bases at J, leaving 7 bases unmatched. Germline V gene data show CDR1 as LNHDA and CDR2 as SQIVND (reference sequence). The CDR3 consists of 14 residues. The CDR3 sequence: CASTGTGGRGEQFF. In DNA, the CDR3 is TGTGCCAGTACCGGGACAGGGGGCCGGGGTGAGCAGTTCTTC.

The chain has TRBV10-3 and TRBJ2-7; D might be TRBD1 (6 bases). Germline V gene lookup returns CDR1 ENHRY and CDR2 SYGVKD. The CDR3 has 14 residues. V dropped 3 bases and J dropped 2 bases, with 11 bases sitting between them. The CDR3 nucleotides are TGTGCCATCAGTGACCTCAGGGGCACCTACGAGCAGTACTTC. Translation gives CAISDLRGTYEQYF.

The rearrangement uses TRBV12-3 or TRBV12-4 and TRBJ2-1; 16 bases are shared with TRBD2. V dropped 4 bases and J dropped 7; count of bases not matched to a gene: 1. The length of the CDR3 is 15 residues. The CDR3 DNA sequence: TGTGCCAGCAGTTGGGGACTAGCGGGAGGGAATGAGCAGTTCTTC. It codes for CASSWGLAGGNEQFF.

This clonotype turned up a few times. CDR3 DNA sequence: TGTGCCAGCAGCTTTACAACCGACAGCTCTTACGAGCAGTACTTC. It specifies CASSFTTDSSYEQYF. The chain recombines TRBV7-2 with TRBJ2-7; tentative D call: TRBD1 (5 bases). Germline CDR1 SGHTA, CDR2 FQGNSA. The V end was cut by 3 bases, the J end by 4 bases, with 16 bases between. This CDR3 contains 15 residues.

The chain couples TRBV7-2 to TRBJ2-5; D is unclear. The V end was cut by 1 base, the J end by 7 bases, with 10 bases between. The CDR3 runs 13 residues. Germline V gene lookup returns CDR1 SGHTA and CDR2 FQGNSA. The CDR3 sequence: CASSLEPAGTQYF. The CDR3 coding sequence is TGTGCCAGCAGCTTAGAGCCAGCCGGGACCCAGTACTTC.

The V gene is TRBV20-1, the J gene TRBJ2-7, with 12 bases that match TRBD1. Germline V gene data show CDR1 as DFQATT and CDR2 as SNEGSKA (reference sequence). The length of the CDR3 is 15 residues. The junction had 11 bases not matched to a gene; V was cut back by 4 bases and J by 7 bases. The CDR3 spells CSAIYPGQGASEQYF. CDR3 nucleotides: TGCAGTGCTATATACCCGGGACAGGGGGCGTCAGAGCAGTACTTC.

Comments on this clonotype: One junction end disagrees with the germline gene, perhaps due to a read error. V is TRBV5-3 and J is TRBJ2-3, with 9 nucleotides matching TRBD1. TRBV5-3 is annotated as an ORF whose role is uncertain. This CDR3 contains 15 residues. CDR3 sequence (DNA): TGTGCCAGCAGCTTGCGTGGACAGGGGAAAGATACGCAGTATTTT. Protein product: CASSLRGQGKDTQYF.

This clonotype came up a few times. The CDR3 loop is CSAQITRGAPSYNSPLHF. The CDR3, as DNA: TGCAGTGCTCAGATTACGAGGGGCGCACCCTCCTATAATTCACCCCTCCACTTT. The V and J genes are TRBV20-1 and TRBJ1-6, with D maybe TRBD1 (5 bases). The length of the CDR3 is 18 residues. The V end lost 5 bases, the J end lost 0 bases, and 20 bases lay between the germline ends. The germline gives CDR1 DFQATT, CDR2 SNEGSKA (reference sequence).

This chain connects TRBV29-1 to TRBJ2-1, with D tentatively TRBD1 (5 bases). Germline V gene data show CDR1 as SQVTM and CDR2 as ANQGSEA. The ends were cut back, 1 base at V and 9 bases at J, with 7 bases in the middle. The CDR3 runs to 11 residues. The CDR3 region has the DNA TGCAGCGTTGAAGGGGGCGGTGAGCAGTTCTTC. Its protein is CSVEGGGEQFF.

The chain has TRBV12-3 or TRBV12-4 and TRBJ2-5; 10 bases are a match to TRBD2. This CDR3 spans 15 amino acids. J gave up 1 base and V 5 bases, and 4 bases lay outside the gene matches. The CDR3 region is CASSPSGSAQETQYF. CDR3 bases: TGTGCCAGCAGTCCTAGCGGGAGCGCCCAAGAGACCCAGTACTTC.

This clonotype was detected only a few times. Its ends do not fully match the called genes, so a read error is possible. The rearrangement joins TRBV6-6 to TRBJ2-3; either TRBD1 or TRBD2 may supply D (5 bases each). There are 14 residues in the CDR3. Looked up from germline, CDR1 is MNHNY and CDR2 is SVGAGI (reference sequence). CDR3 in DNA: TGTGCCAGCAGTTACTCGAGGGGCACTGATACGCAGTATTTT. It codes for CASSYSRGTDTQYF.

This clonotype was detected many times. As DNA, the CDR3 is TGTGCCAGCAGCTCCCCCGGGGTAGCGGGATACACAGATACGCAGTATTTT. Translation: CASSSPGVAGYTDTQYF. This chain links TRBV7-2 with TRBJ2-3; TRBD2 agrees at 8 bases. J lost 2 bases, V lost 4 bases, and 11 bases had no gene match. Germline loops: CDR1 SGHTA, CDR2 FQGNSA. The CDR3 loop spans 17 amino acids.

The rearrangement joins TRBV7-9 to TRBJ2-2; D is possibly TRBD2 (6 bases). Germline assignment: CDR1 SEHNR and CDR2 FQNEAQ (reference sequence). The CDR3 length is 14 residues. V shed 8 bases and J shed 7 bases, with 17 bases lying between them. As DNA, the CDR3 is TGTGCCAGCCCCTTGGAGGCGGGGATCGGGGAGCTGTTTTTT. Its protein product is CASPLEAGIGELFF.

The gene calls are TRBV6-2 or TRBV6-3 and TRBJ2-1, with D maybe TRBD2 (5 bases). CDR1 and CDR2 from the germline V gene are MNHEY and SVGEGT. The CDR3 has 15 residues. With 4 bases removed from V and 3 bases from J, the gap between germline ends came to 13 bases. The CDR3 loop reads CASSSKRKYYNEQFF. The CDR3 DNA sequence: TGTGCCAGCAGTTCTAAGCGGAAGTACTACAATGAGCAGTTCTTC.

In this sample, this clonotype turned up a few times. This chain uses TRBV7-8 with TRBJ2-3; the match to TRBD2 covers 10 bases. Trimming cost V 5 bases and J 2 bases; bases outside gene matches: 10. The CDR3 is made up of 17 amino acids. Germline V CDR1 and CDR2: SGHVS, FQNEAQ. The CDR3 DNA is TGTGCCAGCAGCCCAGAAGCGGGGGGGTTACTCACAGATACGCAGTATTTT. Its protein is CASSPEAGGLLTDTQYF.

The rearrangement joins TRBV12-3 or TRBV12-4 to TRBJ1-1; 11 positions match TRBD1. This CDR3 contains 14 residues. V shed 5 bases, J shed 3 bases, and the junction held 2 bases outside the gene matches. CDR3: CASSPGQGDTEAFF. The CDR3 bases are TGTGCCAGCAGTCCGGGACAGGGGGACACTGAAGCTTTCTTT.